Listed below are T cell receptor beta chains from one sample, sequenced in a study of shared clonotypes between healthy human individuals. Profiling relied on immunoSEQ multiplex PCR, and the TCRdb table lists in-frame clones only, not all of them. This repertoire shows 550,000 to 850,000 clones, about two thirds found once; its top ten account for about 1.8%. The sequencing input was memory CD4+ T cells sorted from blood. The source of these receptors is a woman aged 25 to 45 in good health. Both conserved end residues are part of each CDR3. Fields, in order: V gene, clone size, J gene, D gene, CDR3 DNA, CDR3 protein. A D gene is named only where the DNA matches it firmly. A row's size may be missing; if present it is once, few, many or a size class.

TRBV11-2	.	TRBJ2-5	TRBD1	TGTGCCAGCAGCTTGGGGACAGAAGAGACCCAGTACTTC	CASSLGTEETQYF
TRBV6-1	.	TRBJ2-3	TRBD2	TGTGCCAGCAGTGTGGGAACCGTTGGGACTAGCGGAACAGATACGCAGTATTTT	CASSVGTVGTSGTDTQYF
TRBV27	.	TRBJ2-5	.	TGTGCCAGCAGTGGGGGACACTACCAAGAGACCCAGTACTTC	CASSGGHYQETQYF
TRBV5-4	.	TRBJ2-6	.	TGTGCCAGCAGCTCCACCGGGTGGGCCCACTCTGGGGCCAACGTCCTGACTTTC	CASSSTGWAHSGANVLTF
TRBV7-9	.	TRBJ2-2	.	TGTGCCAGCAGCTCCGGGACTGCCACCGGGGAGCTGTTTTTT	CASSSGTATGELFF
TRBV10-3	.	TRBJ2-1	TRBD2	TGTGCCATCAGTGAGCCCCTAGCGGATACCTACAATGAGCAGTTCTTC	CAISEPLADTYNEQFF
TRBV7-2	.	TRBJ1-1	TRBD1	TGTGCCAGCAGCTGGACAGGGGGATACACTGAAGCTTTCTTT	CASSWTGGYTEAFF
TRBV7-9	.	TRBJ2-2	.	TGTGCCAGCAGCTACCCGGGACGGGCGAACACCGGGGAGCTGTTTTTT	CASSYPGRANTGELFF
TRBV9	once	TRBJ1-2	.	TGTGCCAGCAGCGTAGGAGGCGAAAGCTATGGCTACACCTTC	CASSVGGESYGYTF
TRBV27	.	TRBJ2-7	TRBD2	TGTGCCAGCAGGGGGGGACTAGCGGGGTCCTACGAGCAGTACTTC	CASRGGLAGSYEQYF
TRBV10-3	few	TRBJ2-7	.	TGTGCCATCAGGTTGGGGGATACTTCCTCCTACGAGCAGTACTTC	CAIRLGDTSSYEQYF
TRBV2	.	TRBJ2-1	.	TGTGCCAGCATAAACTCTTACTCCTACAATGAGCAGTTCTTC	CASINSYSYNEQFF
TRBV5-5	once	TRBJ2-7	TRBD2	TGTGCCAGCAGCTTGGATTTGACTAGCGGGAGTGTCGAGCAGTACTTC	CASSLDLTSGSVEQYF
TRBV11-2	.	TRBJ2-1	.	TGTGCCAGCAGCTTCGGCCGCGACAATGAGCAGTTCTTC	CASSFGRDNEQFF
TRBV4-1	.	TRBJ2-3	TRBD2	TGCGCCAGCAGTCTAGCGGGAGGTGGTACAGATACGCAGTATTTT	CASSLAGGGTDTQYF
TRBV5-1	.	TRBJ2-3	TRBD1	TGCGCCAGCAGCTTAGGGCAGGGGGCATCCACAGATACGCAGTATTTT	CASSLGQGASTDTQYF
TRBV28	few	TRBJ2-6	.	TGTGCCAGCTCGGGAGAGGGGTCTGGGGCCAACGTCCTGACTTTC	CASSGEGSGANVLTF
TRBV5-1	.	TRBJ1-2	.	TGCGCCAGCAGTCTTGACATCAGGGGCTATGGCTACACCTTC	CASSLDIRGYGYTF
TRBV7-9	.	TRBJ2-7	TRBD1	TGTGCCAGCAGCCTATTTGGGGGGACAGGGACCTCCTACGAGCAGTACTTC	CASSLFGGTGTSYEQYF
TRBV28	.	TRBJ2-5	TRBD2	TGTGCCAGCGCTAGCGGGGGTCCTCAAGAGACCCAGTACTTC	CASASGGPQETQYF
TRBV2	.	TRBJ2-7	TRBD1	TGTGCCAGCAGGGACCTATGGGACAGGGCCTACGAGCAGTACTTC	CASRDLWDRAYEQYF
TRBV28	.	TRBJ2-7	TRBD2	TGTGCCCACAGGGCGGGGACTAGCGGGAGAAATAGCTACGAGCAGTACTTC	CAHRAGTSGRNSYEQYF
TRBV27	.	TRBJ2-2	.	TGTGCCAGCAGTCCTACTCTTCTAGACCTGAACACCGGGGAGCTGTTTTTT	CASSPTLLDLNTGELFF
TRBV27	.	TRBJ2-3	TRBD2	TGTGCCAGCAGTTCCGTGGGGAGCGGGGCAACAGATACGCAGTATTTT	CASSSVGSGATDTQYF
TRBV5-1	.	TRBJ2-7	TRBD1	TGCGCCAGCAGCACTGGAGGGACAGGGGACTTCTACGAGCAGTACTTC	CASSTGGTGDFYEQYF
TRBV29-1	few	TRBJ2-1	.	TGCAGCGTTGAAAGGGGGGACAGACAGTACAATGAGCAGTTCTTC	CSVERGDRQYNEQFF
TRBV5-1	.	TRBJ2-3	TRBD1	TGCGCCAGCAGCTTCGGGACAGACCGACACACAGATACGCAGTATTTT	CASSFGTDRHTDTQYF
TRBV6-6	once	TRBJ1-5	.	TGTGCCAGCAGCTTCGACAGGTTCAATCAGCCCCAGCATTTT	CASSFDRFNQPQHF
TRBV29-1	many	TRBJ1-3	.	TGCAGCGTCACAGTGTCTGGAAACACCATATATTTT	CSVTVSGNTIYF
TRBV28	.	TRBJ1-5	.	TGTGCCAGCGGGAATCAGCCCCAGCATTTT	CASGNQPQHF
TRBV14	few	TRBJ2-7	.	TGTGCCAGCAGCCAAGGACACCTCTACGAGCAGTACTTC	CASSQGHLYEQYF
TRBV11-1	once	TRBJ2-2	.	TGTGCCAGCAGCTATCGCGGGACGAACACCGGGGAGCTGTTTTTT	CASSYRGTNTGELFF